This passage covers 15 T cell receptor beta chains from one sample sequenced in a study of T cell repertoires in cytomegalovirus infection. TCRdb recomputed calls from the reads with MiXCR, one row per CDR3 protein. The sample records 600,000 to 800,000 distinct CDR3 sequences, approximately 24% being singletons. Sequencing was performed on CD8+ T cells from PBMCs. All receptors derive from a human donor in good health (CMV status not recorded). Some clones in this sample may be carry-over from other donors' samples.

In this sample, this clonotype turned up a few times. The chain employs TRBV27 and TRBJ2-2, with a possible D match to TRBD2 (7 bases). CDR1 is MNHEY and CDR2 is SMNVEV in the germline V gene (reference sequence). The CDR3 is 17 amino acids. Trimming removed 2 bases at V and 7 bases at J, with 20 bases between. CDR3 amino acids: CASSLIRLGGAHGELFF. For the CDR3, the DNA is TGTGCCAGCAGTTTAATAAGACTTGGGGGGGCGCACGGGGAGCTGTTTTTT.

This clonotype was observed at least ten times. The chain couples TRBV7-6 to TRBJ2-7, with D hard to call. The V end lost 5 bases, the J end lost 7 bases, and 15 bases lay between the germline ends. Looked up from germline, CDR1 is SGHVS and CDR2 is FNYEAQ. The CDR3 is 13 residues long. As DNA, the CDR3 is TGTGCCAGCAGCCCCCGAGAAGCTTGGGAGCAGTACGTC. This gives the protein CASSPREAWEQYV.

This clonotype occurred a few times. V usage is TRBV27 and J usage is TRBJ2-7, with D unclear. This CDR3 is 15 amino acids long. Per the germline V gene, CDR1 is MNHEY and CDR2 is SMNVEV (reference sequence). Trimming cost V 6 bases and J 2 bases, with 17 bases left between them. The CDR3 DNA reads TGTGCCAGCAGCCCCGTTGATGGGTTAACCTACGAGCAGTACTTC. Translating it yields CASSPVDGLTYEQYF.

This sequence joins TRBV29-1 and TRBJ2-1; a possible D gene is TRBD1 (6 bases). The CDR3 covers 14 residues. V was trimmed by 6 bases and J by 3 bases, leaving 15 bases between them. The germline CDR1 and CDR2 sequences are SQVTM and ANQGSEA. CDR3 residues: CSVGSGTNYNEQFF. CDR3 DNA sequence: TGCAGCGTGGGGTCCGGGACAAACTACAATGAGCAGTTCTTC.

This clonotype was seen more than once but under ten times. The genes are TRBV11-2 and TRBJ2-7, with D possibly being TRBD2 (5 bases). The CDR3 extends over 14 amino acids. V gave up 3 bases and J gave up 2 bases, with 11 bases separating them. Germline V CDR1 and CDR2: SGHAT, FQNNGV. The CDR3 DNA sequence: TGTGCCAGCAGCTTGGGGAGACCTACCTACGAGCAGTACGTC. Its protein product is CASSLGRPTYEQYV.

The CDR3 sequence: CAISETLLDREKIAKNIQYF. The CDR3, as DNA: TGTGCCATCAGTGAAACTTTGTTGGACAGGGAGAAGATAGCCAAAAACATTCAGTACTTC. The chain employs TRBV10-3 and TRBJ2-4, with TRBD1 matching 8 bases. The CDR3 is 20 amino acids. V was clipped by 3 bases and J by 0 bases; unmatched bases: 16. Germline CDR1 ENHRY, CDR2 SYGVKD.

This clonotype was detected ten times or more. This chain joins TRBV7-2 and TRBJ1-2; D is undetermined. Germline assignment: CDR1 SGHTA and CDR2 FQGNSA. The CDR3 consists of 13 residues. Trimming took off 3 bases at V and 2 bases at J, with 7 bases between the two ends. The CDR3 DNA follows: TGTGCCAGCAGCTTTGCCAGGAACTATGGCTACACCTTC. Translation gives CASSFARNYGYTF.

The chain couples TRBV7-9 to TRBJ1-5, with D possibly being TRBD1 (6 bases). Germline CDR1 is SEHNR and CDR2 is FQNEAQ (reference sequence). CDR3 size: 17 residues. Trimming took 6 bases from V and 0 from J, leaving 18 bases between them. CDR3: CASSYGTLGRSNQPQHF. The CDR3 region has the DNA TGTGCCAGCAGTTACGGGACACTTGGTCGTAGCAATCAGCCCCAGCATTTT.

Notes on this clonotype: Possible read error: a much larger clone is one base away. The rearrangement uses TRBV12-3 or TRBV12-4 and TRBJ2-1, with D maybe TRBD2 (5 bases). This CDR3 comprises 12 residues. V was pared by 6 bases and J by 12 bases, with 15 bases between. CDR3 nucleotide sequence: TGTGCCAGCAGCCGCTTCGGGGATGGGCAGTTCTTC. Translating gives CASSRFGDGQFF.

DNA of the CDR3: TGTGCCAGCAGCTTGGATCCAGTGGGCATGAACACTGAAGCTTTCTTT. It specifies CASSLDPVGMNTEAFF. The chain joins TRBV5-5 to TRBJ1-1; D call uncertain. Trimming removed 0 bases at V and 0 bases at J, with 12 bases between. Germline loops: CDR1 SGHKS, CDR2 YYEKEE (reference sequence). This CDR3 contains 16 residues.

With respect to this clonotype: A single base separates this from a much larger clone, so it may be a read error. CDR3: CASRLPTELYGYTF. The CDR3 coding sequence is TGCGCCAGCAGACTCCCGACAGAACTCTATGGCTACACCTTC. The J gene is TRBJ1-2, the V gene TRBV4-1, with D perhaps TRBD1 (5 bases). Trimming took off 6 bases at V and 4 bases at J, with 15 bases between the two ends. This CDR3 region has 14 residues. The germline gives CDR1 MGHRA, CDR2 YSYEKL.

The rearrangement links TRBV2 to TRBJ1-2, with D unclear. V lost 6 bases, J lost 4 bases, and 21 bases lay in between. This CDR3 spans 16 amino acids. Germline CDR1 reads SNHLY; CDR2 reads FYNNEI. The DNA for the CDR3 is TGTGCCAGCAGCCCCGAGGGCTTCTCAACTTCCTATGGCTACACCTTC. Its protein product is CASSPEGFSTSYGYTF.

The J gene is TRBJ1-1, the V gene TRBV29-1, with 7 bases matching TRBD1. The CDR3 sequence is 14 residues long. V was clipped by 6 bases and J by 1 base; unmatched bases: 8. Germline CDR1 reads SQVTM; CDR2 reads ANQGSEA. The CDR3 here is CSVIQGIGNTEAFF. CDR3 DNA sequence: TGCAGCGTGATACAGGGGATTGGGAACACTGAAGCTTTCTTT.

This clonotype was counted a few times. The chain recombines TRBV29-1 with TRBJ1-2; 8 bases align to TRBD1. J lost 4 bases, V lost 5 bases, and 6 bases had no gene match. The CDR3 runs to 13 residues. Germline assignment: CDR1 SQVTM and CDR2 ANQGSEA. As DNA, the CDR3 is TGCAGCGTTCCCCCAGGGGGCACCTATGGCTACACCTTC. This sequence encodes CSVPPGGTYGYTF.

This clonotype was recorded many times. This chain's CDR3 is CASSLDRTYPDTDTQYF. Written as DNA, the CDR3 is TGTGCCAGCAGCTTAGATCGGACATATCCAGACACAGATACGCAGTATTTT. This chain joins TRBV7-6 and TRBJ2-3; D might be TRBD1 (5 bases). With 1 base removed from V and 2 bases from J, the gap between germline ends came to 16 bases. CDR1 SGHVS and CDR2 FNYEAQ come from the germline V gene. The CDR3 contains 17 residues.